The clone carrying this TCR beta chain was counted once. Its antigen is not identified. This entry is derived from a study of cytomegalovirus exposure and HLA in healthy donors. Across the study: Early released data had tens of millions of unique TCRs, all coming from HLA-typed donors.

The primer mix had 60 Vbeta and 13 Jbeta primers. Method: immunoSEQ multiplex PCR; TCRdb's copy keeps in-frame clones and lacks some. Seen here are around 130,000 clones, over 75% observed once, and the top ten hold around 2%. Trimming took off 5 bases at V and 3 bases at J, with 10 bases between the two ends. CDR1 is GTSNPN, CDR2 SVGIG, per germline (reference sequence). This CDR3 has 12 amino acids. Broader study findings: Certain sequence variants were highly shared and formed a cluster, and this cluster was likely a sequencing artifact. Relative to equally common others, HLA-associated TCR beta chains showed greater clonal expansion in a later analysis.

Donors were nominally healthy when sampled, though unrecorded immune exposures were likely. The source of this sequence is a man aged 35 to 55 in good health and CMV-seronegative. The material sequenced was PBMCs. V usage is TRBV30 and J usage is TRBJ2-5; D call uncertain. The CDR3 loop reads CAWDDIKETQYF. CDR3 in DNA: TGTGCCTGGGACGACATAAAAGAGACCCAGTACTTC. The whole variable domain, filled in from reference TRBV30 and TRBJ2-5, reads SQTIHQWPATLVQPVGSPLSLECTVEGTSNPNLYWYRQAAGRGLQLLFYSVGIGQISSEVPQNLSASRPQDRQFILSSKKLLLSDSGFYLCAWDDIKETQYFGPGTRLLVL.